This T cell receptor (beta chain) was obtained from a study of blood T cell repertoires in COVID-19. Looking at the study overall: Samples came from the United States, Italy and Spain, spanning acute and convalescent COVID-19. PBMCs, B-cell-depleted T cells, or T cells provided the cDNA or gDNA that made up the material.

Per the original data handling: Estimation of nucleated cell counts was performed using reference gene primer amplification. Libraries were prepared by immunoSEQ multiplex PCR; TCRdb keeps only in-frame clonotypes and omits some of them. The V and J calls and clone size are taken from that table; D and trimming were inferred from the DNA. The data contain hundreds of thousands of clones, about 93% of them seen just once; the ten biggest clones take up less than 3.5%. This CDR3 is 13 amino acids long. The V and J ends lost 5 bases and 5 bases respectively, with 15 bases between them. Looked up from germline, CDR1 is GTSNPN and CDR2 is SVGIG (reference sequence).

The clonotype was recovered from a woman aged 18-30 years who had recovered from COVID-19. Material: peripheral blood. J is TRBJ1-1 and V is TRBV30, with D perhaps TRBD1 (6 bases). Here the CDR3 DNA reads TGTGCCTGGGATAACAGGGTACGGACTGAAGCTTTCTTT. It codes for CAWDNRVRTEAFF.